The 25 T cell receptor beta chains below were found in one sample sequenced in a study of T cell clonotyping in hematopoietic cell transplantation. The assay was immunoSEQ multiplex PCR, and TCRdb's table has in-frame clones only and misses some. The sample holds some 10,000 clones, around 97% seen once. The sequencing here drew on peripheral blood mononuclear cells, taken 100 days after allogeneic stem cell transplant. Receptors originate from a male patient aged 55 to 69 who had an allogeneic stem cell transplant from a related donor, so the T cells may come from the graft donor. Some clones in this sample may be carry-over from other donors' samples.

The CDR3 nucleotides are TGTGCCAGCTATAGCTCCTATAATTCACCCCTCCACTTT. Amino acid sequence: CASYSSYNSPLHF. The chain employs TRBV28 and TRBJ1-6; D is undetermined. V gave up 8 bases and J gave up 0 bases, with 5 bases separating them. This CDR3 has 13 amino acids. The germline V gene encodes CDR1 MDHEN and CDR2 SYDVKM.

The chain is built from TRBV4-2 and TRBJ1-4, with a weak D call TRBD1 (5 bases). Germline-derived CDR1 and CDR2 are LGHNA and YNFKEQ. V was shortened by 3 bases and J by 8 bases, with 13 bases between the two germline ends. The CDR3 totals 14 residues. The CDR3: CASSQRGREEKLFF. The CDR3 DNA sequence: TGTGCCAGCAGCCAGAGGGGACGGGAAGAAAAACTGTTTTTT.

The chain carries TRBV5-3 and TRBJ1-6, with 8 nucleotides matching TRBD1. TRBV5-3 is designated an ORF whose function remains uncertain. After removal of 4 bases from V and 6 bases from J, the junction contained 9 bases not matched to a gene. CDR3 length: 16 residues. CDR3: CARSPRRDRLNSPLHF. CDR3 bases: TGTGCCAGAAGCCCCCGGCGGGACAGGCTTAATTCACCCCTCCACTTT.

The gene calls are TRBV7-2 and TRBJ1-3; 7 bases line up with TRBD1. Germline trimming cut 4 bases from V and 4 bases from J; bases unmatched to any gene: 16. CDR1 SGHTA and CDR2 FQGNSA come from the germline V gene. The CDR3 has 18 amino acids. The CDR3, as DNA: TGTGCCAGCAGCTCCGAGACCGCTAAGGGGGCGCGAGGAAACACCATATATTTT. It translates to CASSSETAKGARGNTIYF.

The chain has TRBV27 and TRBJ2-5; 7 bases fit TRBD2. The CDR3 is 15 residues long. CDR1 is MNHEY and CDR2 is SMNVEV in the germline V gene (reference sequence). Unmatched junction bases numbered 4, after V lost 0 bases and J lost 3 bases. CDR3 sequence: CASSLSLGGEETQYF. In nucleotides, the CDR3 is TGTGCCAGCAGTTTATCGTTGGGGGGGGAAGAGACCCAGTACTTC.

DNA for the CDR3: TGTGCCAGCAGTTCCCCAGGGGGCCCCCTCCACTTT. Translated, it gives CASSSPGGPLHF. The chain is built from TRBV28 and TRBJ1-6; 8 bases map to TRBD1. The CDR3 contains 12 residues. Germline V lookup: CDR1 MDHEN, CDR2 SYDVKM. The trim removed 4 bases at V and 13 bases at J, leaving 3 bases unmatched.

The gene calls are TRBV4-1 and TRBJ1-2; 10 bases align to TRBD1. Trimming cost V 1 base and J 5 bases; bases outside gene matches: 4. The CDR3 contains 15 residues. CDR1 and CDR2 from the germline V gene are MGHRA and YSYEKL. CDR3 in amino acids: CASSQAGTGEYGYTF. The CDR3 DNA is TGCGCCAGCAGCCAAGCTGGGACAGGGGAGTATGGCTACACCTTC.

This chain uses TRBV6-1 with TRBJ2-7; D unclear. The CDR3 runs 12 residues. Trimming cost V 3 bases and J 3 bases, with 6 bases left between them. The germline V gene has CDR1 MNHNS and CDR2 SASEGT. The CDR3 loop reads CASSDMGYEQYF. The CDR3 bases are TGTGCCAGCAGTGATATGGGCTACGAGCAGTACTTC.

The chain carries TRBV5-1 and TRBJ2-7, with D possibly being TRBD1 (5 bases). The length of the CDR3 is 13 residues. Trimming shortened V by 1 base and J by 3 bases, and 8 bases separated the two germline ends. Looked up from germline, CDR1 is SGHRS and CDR2 is YFSETQ. CDR3 residues: CASSLNRLYEQYF. The CDR3 DNA is TGCGCCAGCAGCTTGAACAGGCTCTACGAGCAGTACTTC.

J is TRBJ1-2 and V is TRBV9; D uncertain. CDR3 length: 14 residues. V was shortened by 0 bases and J by 8 bases, with 14 bases between the two germline ends. CDR1 is SGDLS and CDR2 is YYNGEE in the germline V gene. CDR3 DNA sequence: TGTGCCAGCAGCGTAGCATCAACCCTTAACGGCTACACCTTC. It codes for CASSVASTLNGYTF. Complete variable domain (other parts from reference TRBV9 and TRBJ1-2): DSGVTQTPKHLITATGQRVTLRCSPRSGDLSVYWYQQSLDQGLQFLIQYYNGEERAKGNILERFSAQQFPDLHSELNLSSLELGDSALYFCASSVASTLNGYTFGSGTRLTVV.

V and J are TRBV28 and TRBJ1-6, with D possibly being TRBD1 (6 bases). CDR1 is MDHEN and CDR2 is SYDVKM in the germline V gene. The CDR3 consists of 13 residues. V dropped 11 bases and J dropped 10 bases, with 18 bases sitting between them. Here the CDR3 DNA reads TGTGCCTCCGAAGCGGGGGGCCTCTCACCCCTCCACTTT. Translated, it gives CASEAGGLSPLHF.

The V call is TRBV2, the J call TRBJ2-7; D gene ambiguous. V was trimmed by 3 bases and J by 0 bases, leaving 6 bases between them. Germline V gene sequence: CDR1 SNHLY, CDR2 FYNNEI. The CDR3 totals 13 residues. This CDR3 reads CASSDRSSYEQYF. The CDR3, as DNA: TGTGCCAGCAGTGATCGAAGCTCCTACGAGCAGTACTTC.

V is TRBV7-2 and J is TRBJ2-7; 7 bases match TRBD1. The junction had 6 bases not matched to a gene; V was cut back by 5 bases and J by 2 bases. This CDR3 contains 14 residues. CDR1 SGHTA and CDR2 FQGNSA come from the germline V gene. DNA for the CDR3: TGTGCCAGCAGCAACCCGGGACAGCCCTACGAGCAGTACTTC. This sequence encodes CASSNPGQPYEQYF.

The V gene is TRBV6-4, the J gene TRBJ1-5; maybe TRBD1 (5 bases). In germline, CDR1 is MRHNA, CDR2 SNTAGT. The CDR3 sequence is 13 residues long. Deletions cut 5 bases from V and 7 bases from J, with 12 bases between. This CDR3 is CASSQGERQPQHF. The CDR3 coding sequence is TGTGCCAGCAGTCAGGGTGAGCGGCAGCCCCAGCATTTT.

The chain is built from TRBV27 and TRBJ1-2, with D perhaps matching TRBD1 (5 bases). The CDR3 length is 13 residues. Germline V gives CDR1 MNHEY, CDR2 SMNVEV (reference sequence). Deletions cut 5 bases from V and 7 bases from J, with 14 bases between. The CDR3 protein is CASSPWGNPGYTF. CDR3 sequence (DNA): TGTGCCAGCAGTCCGTGGGGGAACCCTGGCTACACCTTC.

The chain has TRBV5-5 and TRBJ2-5; the D is unclear. The V and J ends lost 6 bases and 5 bases respectively, with 17 bases between them. Germline loops: CDR1 SGHKS, CDR2 YYEKEE (reference sequence). CDR3 size: 14 residues. This chain's CDR3 is CASNRLRGGETQYF. The CDR3 region has the DNA TGTGCCAGCAACCGCCTAAGAGGTGGGGAGACCCAGTACTTC. The full variable domain, its missing parts supplied by reference TRBV5-5 and TRBJ2-5, is DAGVTQSPTHLIKTRGQQVTLRCSPISGHKSVSWYQQVLGQGPQFIFQYYEKEERGRGNFPDRFSARQFPNYSSELNVNALLLGDSALYLCASNRLRGGETQYFGPGTRLLVL.

For this clone: One end of the junction does not line up with germline, which may come from a read error. The DNA of the CDR3 is TGTGCTAGCAGCTTAGGGGTCGGGGTAGCGACAGATACGCAGTATTTT. Protein sequence: CASSLGVGVATDTQYF. The rearrangement uses TRBV7-7 and TRBJ2-3; TRBD1 or TRBD2 may be the D gene (5 bases each). This CDR3 region has 16 residues. CDR1 and CDR2 (germline): SSHAT, FNYEAQ (reference sequence). Supplemented by reference TRBV7-7 and TRBJ2-3, the full variable domain reads GAGVSQSPRYKVTKRGQDVTLRCDPISSHATLYWYQQALGQGPEFLTYFNYEAQPDKSGLPSDRFSAERPEGSISTLTIQRTEQRDSAMYRCASSLGVGVATDTQYFGPGTRLTVL.

The chain has TRBV6-5 and TRBJ1-1, with D uncertain. Germline-derived CDR1 and CDR2 are MNHEY and SVGAGI. V was pared by 2 bases and J by 2 bases, with 12 bases between. This CDR3 has 15 amino acids. As DNA, the CDR3 is TGTGCCAGCAGTTACGTCTTTGTCGGAAACACTGAAGCTTTCTTT. This gives the protein CASSYVFVGNTEAFF.

J is TRBJ2-5 and V is TRBV30, with D possibly TRBD1 on 8 matching bases. CDR3 size: 17 residues. Germline values: CDR1 GTSNPN, CDR2 SVGIG (reference sequence). V lost 3 bases and J lost 3, with 23 bases in between. CDR3 DNA: TGTGCCTGGAGCCCGGGGGGCCAGGGGGCGCGGAAAGAGACCCAGTACTTC. Translated, it gives CAWSPGGQGARKETQYF.

The V gene is TRBV2, the J gene TRBJ1-1; possibly TRBD1 for D (5 bases). V lost 3 bases and J 10 bases, leaving 15 bases between the germline ends. The CDR3 is 13 amino acids. Germline V gene data show CDR1 as SNHLY and CDR2 as FYNNEI. CDR3: CASSDWGGDGAFF. CDR3 coding DNA: TGTGCCAGCAGTGATTGGGGAGGGGACGGAGCTTTCTTT.

This chain links TRBV7-6 with TRBJ2-3; D gene ambiguous. The CDR3 consists of 15 residues. The germline CDR1 and CDR2 sequences are SGHVS and FNYEAQ. V was pared by 4 bases and J by 0 bases, with 11 bases between. The CDR3: CASSSQSHSTDTQYF. In nucleotides, the CDR3 is TGTGCCAGCAGCTCACAATCCCATAGCACAGATACGCAGTATTTT.

The rearrangement joins TRBV11-3 to TRBJ2-7; D is perhaps TRBD2 (5 bases). The CDR3 has 13 residues. CDR1 SGHNT and CDR2 YENEEA come from the germline V gene. V lost 1 base and J 3 bases, leaving 7 bases between the germline ends. The CDR3 reads CASSLGDYYEQYF. CDR3 DNA sequence: TGTGCCAGCAGCTTAGGAGACTACTACGAGCAGTACTTC. Supplemented by reference TRBV11-3 and TRBJ2-7, the full variable domain reads EAGVVQSPRYKIIEKKQPVAFWCNPISGHNTLYWYLQNLGQGPELLIRYENEEAVDDSQLPKDRFSAERLKGVDSTLKIQPAELGDSAVYLCASSLGDYYEQYFGPGTRLTVT.

In its sample, this clone was seen once. V is TRBV5-1 and J is TRBJ2-5; D possibly corresponds to TRBD2 (6 bases). Per germline, CDR1 SGHRS and CDR2 YFSETQ. The CDR3 is 13 residues long. The ends were cut back, 5 bases at V and 2 bases at J, with 10 bases in the middle. In nucleotides, the CDR3 is TGCGCCAGCAGTATTGCGGGGCAAGAGACCCAGTACTTC. It translates to CASSIAGQETQYF. Filled out from reference TRBV5-1 and TRBJ2-5, the complete variable domain reads KAGVTQTPRYLIKTRGQQVTLSCSPISGHRSVSWYQQTPGQGLQFLFEYFSETQRNKGNFPGRFSGRQFSNSRSEMNVSTLELGDSALYLCASSIAGQETQYFGPGTRLLVL.

The rearrangement uses TRBV5-1 and TRBJ2-6; perhaps TRBD2 as D (7 bases). V lost 4 bases and J 3 bases, leaving 17 bases between the germline ends. The CDR3 consists of 17 residues. Germline CDR1 and CDR2: SGHRS and YFSETQ. CDR3 nucleotides: TGCGCCAGCAGCGCAACTTGGGGGGGCGGTGGGGCCAACGTCCTGACTTTC. It translates to CASSATWGGGGANVLTF.

The chain uses TRBV28 and TRBJ2-3, with 7 positions matching TRBD2. Germline V gives CDR1 MDHEN, CDR2 SYDVKM. CDR3 length equals 15 residues. J gave up 0 bases and V 2 bases, and 2 bases lay outside the gene matches. The CDR3, as DNA: TGTGCCAGCAGTTTAGCGGGGGATAGCACAGATACGCAGTATTTT. Protein: CASSLAGDSTDTQYF.